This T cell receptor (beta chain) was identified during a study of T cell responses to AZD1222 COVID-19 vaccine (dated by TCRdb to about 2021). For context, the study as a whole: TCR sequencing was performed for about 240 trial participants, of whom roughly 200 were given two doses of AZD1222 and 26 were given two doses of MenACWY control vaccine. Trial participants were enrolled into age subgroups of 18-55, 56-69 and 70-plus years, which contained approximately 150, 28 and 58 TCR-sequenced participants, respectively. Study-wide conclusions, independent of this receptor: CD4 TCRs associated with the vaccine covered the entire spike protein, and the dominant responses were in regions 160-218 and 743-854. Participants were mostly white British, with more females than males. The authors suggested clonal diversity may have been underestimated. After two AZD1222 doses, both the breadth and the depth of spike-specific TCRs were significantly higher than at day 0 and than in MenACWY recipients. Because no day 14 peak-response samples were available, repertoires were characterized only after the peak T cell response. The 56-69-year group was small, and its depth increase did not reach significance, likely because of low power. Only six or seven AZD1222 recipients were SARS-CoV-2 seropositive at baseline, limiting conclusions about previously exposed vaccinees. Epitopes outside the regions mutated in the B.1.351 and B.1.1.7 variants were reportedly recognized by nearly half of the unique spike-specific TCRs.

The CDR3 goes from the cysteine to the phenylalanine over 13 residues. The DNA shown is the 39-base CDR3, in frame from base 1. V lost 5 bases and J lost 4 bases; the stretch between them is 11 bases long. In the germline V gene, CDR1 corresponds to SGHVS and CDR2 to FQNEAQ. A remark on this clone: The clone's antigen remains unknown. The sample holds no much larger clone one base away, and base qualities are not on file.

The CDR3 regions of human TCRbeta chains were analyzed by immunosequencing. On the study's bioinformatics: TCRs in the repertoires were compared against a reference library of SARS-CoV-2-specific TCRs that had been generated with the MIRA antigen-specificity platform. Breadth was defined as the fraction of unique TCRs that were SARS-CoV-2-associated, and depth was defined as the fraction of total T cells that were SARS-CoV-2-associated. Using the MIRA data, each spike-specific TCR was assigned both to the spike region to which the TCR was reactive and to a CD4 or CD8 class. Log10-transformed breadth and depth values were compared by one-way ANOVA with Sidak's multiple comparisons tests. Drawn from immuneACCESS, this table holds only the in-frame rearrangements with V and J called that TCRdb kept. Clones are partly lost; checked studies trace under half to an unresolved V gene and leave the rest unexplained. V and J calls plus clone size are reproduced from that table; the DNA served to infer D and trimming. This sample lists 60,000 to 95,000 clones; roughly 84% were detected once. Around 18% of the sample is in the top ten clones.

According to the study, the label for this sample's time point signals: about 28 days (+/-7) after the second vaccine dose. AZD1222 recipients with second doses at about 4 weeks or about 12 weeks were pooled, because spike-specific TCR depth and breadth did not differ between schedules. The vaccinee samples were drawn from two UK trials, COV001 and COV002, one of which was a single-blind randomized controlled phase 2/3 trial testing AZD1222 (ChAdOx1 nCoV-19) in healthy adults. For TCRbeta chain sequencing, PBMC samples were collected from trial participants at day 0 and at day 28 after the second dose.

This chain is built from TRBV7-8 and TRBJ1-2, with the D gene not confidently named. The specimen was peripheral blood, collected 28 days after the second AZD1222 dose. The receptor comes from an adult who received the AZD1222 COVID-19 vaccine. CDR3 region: CASSTDGTYGYTF. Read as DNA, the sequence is TGTGCCAGCAGCACGGACGGAACCTATGGCTACACCTTC.